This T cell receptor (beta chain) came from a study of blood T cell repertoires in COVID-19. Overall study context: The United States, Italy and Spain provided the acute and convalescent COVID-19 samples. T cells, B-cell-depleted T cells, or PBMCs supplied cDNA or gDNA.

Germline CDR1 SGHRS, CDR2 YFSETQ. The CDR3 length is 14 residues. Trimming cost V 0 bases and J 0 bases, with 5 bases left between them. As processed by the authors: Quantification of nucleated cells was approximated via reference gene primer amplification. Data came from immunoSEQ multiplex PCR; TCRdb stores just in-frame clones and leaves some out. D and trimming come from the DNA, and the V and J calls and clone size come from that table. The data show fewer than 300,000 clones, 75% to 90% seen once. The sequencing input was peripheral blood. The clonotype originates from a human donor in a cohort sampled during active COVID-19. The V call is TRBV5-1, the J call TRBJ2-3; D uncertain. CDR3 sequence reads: CASSLDGSTDTQYF. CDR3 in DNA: TGCGCCAGCAGCTTGGACGGGAGCACAGATACGCAGTATTTT.